One and the same sample provided the 10 T cell receptor beta chains below, sequenced in a study of PD-1 blockade in classical Hodgkin lymphoma. Only in-frame clones appear in the TCRdb table, and some are missing; sequencing was by immunoSEQ multiplex PCR. The sample has approximately 89,000 clones, approximately 80% seen once. With no exception, relapse followed autologous stem cell transplantation in all patients, and brentuximab vedotin exposure varied. The source material was peripheral blood mononuclear cells (PBMCs), sampled at baseline. The receptors stem from a human donor with classical Hodgkin lymphoma.

This clone has only a few counts. The V call is TRBV19, the J call TRBJ1-2, with unresolved D. The CDR3 has 13 amino acids. V was clipped by 7 bases and J by 0 bases, with 9 bases between them. The V gene's germline CDR1 is LNHDA and CDR2 SQIVND (reference sequence). CDR3: CASTLGPNYGYTF. CDR3 DNA sequence: TGTGCCAGTACCTTGGGCCCTAACTATGGCTACACCTTC. Full variable domain (remainder filled in from reference TRBV19 and TRBJ1-2): DGGITQSPKYLFRKEGQNVTLSCEQNLNHDAMYWYRQDPGQGLRLIYYSQIVNDFQKGDIAEGYSVSREKKESFPLTVTSAQKNPTAFYLCASTLGPNYGYTFGSGTRLTVV.

The chain employs TRBV5-4 and TRBJ1-2; D call uncertain. The CDR3 sequence is 13 residues long. From germline, CDR1 is SGHNT and CDR2 YYREEE (reference sequence). Between the trimmed V and J ends, which lost 4 bases and 1 base, there was a span of 8 bases. The CDR3 DNA reads TGTGCCAGCAGCCGCGCGGGTAACTATGGCTACACCTTC. This encodes CASSRAGNYGYTF.

This clone showed up just a few times. CDR3 sequence (DNA): TGCGCCAGCAGCTTAGAACCCGGACAGATTGAGGGCTACACCTTC. The encoded protein is CASSLEPGQIEGYTF. The V call is TRBV5-1, the J call TRBJ1-2; possibly TRBD1 for D (6 bases). V lost 2 bases and J lost 8, with 19 bases in between. The CDR3 is 15 amino acids. Germline values: CDR1 SGHRS, CDR2 YFSETQ. Drawing the rest from reference TRBV5-1 and TRBJ1-2, the complete variable domain is KAGVTQTPRYLIKTRGQQVTLSCSPISGHRSVSWYQQTPGQGLQFLFEYFSETQRNKGNFPGRFSGRQFSNSRSEMNVSTLELGDSALYLCASSLEPGQIEGYTFGSGTRLTVV.

The chain recombines TRBV5-6 with TRBJ2-1, with D tentatively TRBD2 (5 bases). The V gene's germline CDR1 is SGHDT and CDR2 YYEEEE. The length of the CDR3 is 13 residues. V was shortened by 2 bases and J by 9 bases, with 12 bases between the two germline ends. The CDR3 here is CASSFESRGEQFF. In DNA form, the CDR3 reads TGTGCCAGCAGCTTCGAGAGTCGGGGTGAGCAGTTCTTC.

The CDR3 DNA reads TGTGCCAGCAGGGAATCGACAGGCTATGGCTACACCTTC. It yields the protein CASRESTGYGYTF. The rearrangement joins TRBV6-1 to TRBJ1-2; D is perhaps TRBD1 (6 bases). Germline loops: CDR1 MNHNS, CDR2 SASEGT. V was clipped by 6 bases and J by 4 bases, with 12 bases between them. There are 13 residues in the CDR3.

J is TRBJ1-2 and V is TRBV6-5; D ambiguous. This CDR3 has 16 amino acids. Germline-derived CDR1 and CDR2 are MNHEY and SVGAGI. Trimming removed 4 bases at V and 8 bases at J, with 23 bases between. This CDR3 reads CASSSPAQLIRRGYTF. CDR3 in DNA: TGTGCCAGCAGTTCTCCGGCTCAGTTAATCAGACGGGGCTACACCTTC.

The chain couples TRBV19 to TRBJ2-1, with TRBD2 identical over 7 bases. From germline, CDR1 is LNHDA and CDR2 SQIVND (reference sequence). The CDR3 is 17 residues long. With V trimmed by 5 bases and J by 4 bases, 14 bases remained unmatched. CDR3 DNA sequence: TGTGCCAGTAGTGCCCGGACTAGTCCCGGGGCATACAATGAGCAGTTCTTC. This encodes CASSARTSPGAYNEQFF.

The gene calls are TRBV7-8 and TRBJ2-1; D gene unclear. CDR1 and CDR2 (germline): SGHVS, FQNEAQ. The CDR3 totals 15 residues. V shed 5 bases and J shed 0 bases, with 11 bases lying between them. The DNA of the CDR3 is TGTGCCAGCAGCCCCCTACGGGCCTCCTACAATGAGCAGTTCTTC. Its protein is CASSPLRASYNEQFF.

The chain carries TRBV7-9 and TRBJ2-5; no clear D gene. Between the trimmed V and J ends, which lost 1 base and 4 bases, there was a span of 13 bases. Germline values: CDR1 SEHNR, CDR2 FQNEAQ (reference sequence). The CDR3 is 15 residues long. As DNA, the CDR3 is TGTGCCAGCAGCTTAGGGGCGGATCGAGGAGAGACCCAGTACTTC. Its translation: CASSLGADRGETQYF.

This clone was detected only a few times. The chain links TRBV6-1 to TRBJ1-2, with D unclear. CDR1 and CDR2 (germline): MNHNS, SASEGT. This CDR3 is 14 amino acids long. Trimming removed 3 bases from V and 8 bases from J, with 16 bases in between. CDR3 amino acids: CASSEGPPFAGYTF. In DNA, the CDR3 is TGTGCCAGCAGTGAGGGCCCGCCGTTTGCCGGCTACACCTTC.